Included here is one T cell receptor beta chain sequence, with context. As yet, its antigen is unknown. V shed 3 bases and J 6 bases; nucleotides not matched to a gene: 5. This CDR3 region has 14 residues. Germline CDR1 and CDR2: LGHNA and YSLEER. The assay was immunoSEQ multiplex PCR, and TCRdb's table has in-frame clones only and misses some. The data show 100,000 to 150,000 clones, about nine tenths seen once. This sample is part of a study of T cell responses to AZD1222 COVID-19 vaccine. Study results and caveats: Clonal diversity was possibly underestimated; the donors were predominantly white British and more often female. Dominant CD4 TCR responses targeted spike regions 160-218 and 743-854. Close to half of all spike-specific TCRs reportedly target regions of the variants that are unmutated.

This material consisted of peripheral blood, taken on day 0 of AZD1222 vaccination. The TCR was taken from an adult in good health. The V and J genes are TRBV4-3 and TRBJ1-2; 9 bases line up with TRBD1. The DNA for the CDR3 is TGCGCCAGCAGCCAGGGACAGGGAGGGGATGGCTACACCTTC. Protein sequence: CASSQGQGGDGYTF.